This T cell receptor beta chain was retrieved from a study of response to subunit inactivated influenza vaccine. MiXCR was run by TCRdb on the RT-PCR reads, yielding one entry per CDR3 protein. The sample records 600,000 to 850,000 distinct CDR3 sequences, 13% to 15% being singletons. V lost 3 bases and J 5 bases, leaving 9 bases between the germline ends. This CDR3 comprises 13 residues. CDR1 is KGHDR, CDR2 SFDVKD, per germline. This clonotype has a count of ten or more. The material was PBMCs from blood, obtained approximately 15 days before vaccination. J is TRBJ2-5 and V is TRBV24-1; D not certain. The sequence derives from a man in his forties or fifties who received an inactivated influenza vaccine. CDR3 amino acids: CATSDNSVETQYF. The CDR3 bases are TGTGCCACCAGTGATAATTCGGTGGAGACCCAGTACTTC.